A single sample gave rise to the 27 T cell receptor beta chains below, sequenced in a study of PD-1 blockade in classical Hodgkin lymphoma. Some clones are missing from TCRdb's copy, which holds only in-frame ones; the method was immunoSEQ multiplex PCR. The sample records more than 25,000 clones, approximately 90% being singletons. In every patient, relapse followed autologous stem cell transplantation, while exposure to brentuximab vedotin differed. This material consisted of peripheral blood mononuclear cells (PBMCs), taken at baseline. The source is a human donor with classical Hodgkin lymphoma.

The CDR3 loop reads CASSLNQGAVGQETQYF. The CDR3 DNA follows: TGCGCCAGCAGCTTGAATCAGGGGGCTGTAGGGCAAGAGACCCAGTACTTC. This chain links TRBV5-1 with TRBJ2-5, with 8 bases aligning to TRBD1. The CDR3 is 17 residues long. The trim removed 1 base at V and 2 bases at J, leaving 10 bases unmatched. Germline V gene lookup returns CDR1 SGHRS and CDR2 YFSETQ.

This clone occurred a few times. V is TRBV7-8 and J is TRBJ1-3; D is possibly TRBD1 (5 bases). CDR3 length equals 15 residues. Trimming shortened V by 1 base and J by 4 bases, and 11 bases separated the two germline ends. Germline V gene data show CDR1 as SGHVS and CDR2 as FQNEAQ. The CDR3 here is CASSLVQGKGNTIYF. DNA for the CDR3: TGTGCCAGCAGCTTAGTTCAGGGAAAAGGAAACACCATATATTTT.

Worth noting for this clone: Other DNA sequences in this sample translate to the same CDR3. The chain has TRBV5-1 and TRBJ2-2, with a weak D call TRBD1 (5 bases). Deletions cut 1 base from V and 4 bases from J, with 5 bases between. CDR3 size: 13 residues. The germline gives CDR1 SGHRS, CDR2 YFSETQ. CDR3 loop: CASSLQGTGELFF. As DNA, the CDR3 is TGCGCCAGCAGCTTGCAGGGCACCGGGGAGCTGTTTTTT.

The J gene is TRBJ2-2, the V gene TRBV30, with TRBD2 matching over 10 bases. The germline V gene has CDR1 GTSNPN and CDR2 SVGIG (reference sequence). With V trimmed by 7 bases and J by 5 bases, 7 bases remained unmatched. CDR3 length: 14 residues. The DNA for the CDR3 is TGTGCCTCTCCTAGCGGGGGAAATACCGGGGAGCTGTTTTTT. Residues: CASPSGGNTGELFF. Drawing the rest from reference TRBV30 and TRBJ2-2, the complete variable domain is SQTIHQWPATLVQPVGSPLSLECTVEGTSNPNLYWYRQAAGRGLQLLFYSVGIGQISSEVPQNLSASRPQDRQFILSSKKLLLSDSGFYLCASPSGGNTGELFFGEGSRLTVL.

There are a few counts of this clone. The chain combines TRBV5-1 with TRBJ2-5; D possibly matches TRBD1 or TRBD2 (6 bases each). Germline V gives CDR1 SGHRS, CDR2 YFSETQ. This CDR3 has 14 residues. The V end was cut by 3 bases, the J end by 2 bases, with 11 bases between. CDR3 loop: CASSWAGTQETQYF. CDR3 nucleotide sequence: TGCGCCAGCAGCTGGGCGGGGACACAAGAGACCCAGTACTTC. The complete variable domain, with remaining parts taken from reference TRBV5-1 and TRBJ2-5, reads KAGVTQTPRYLIKTRGQQVTLSCSPISGHRSVSWYQQTPGQGLQFLFEYFSETQRNKGNFPGRFSGRQFSNSRSEMNVSTLELGDSALYLCASSWAGTQETQYFGPGTRLLVL.

The chain joins TRBV9 to TRBJ2-7; either TRBD1 or TRBD2 may supply D (5 bases each). V lost 0 bases to trimming and J lost 3 bases, with 13 bases between them. Per the germline V gene, CDR1 is SGDLS and CDR2 is YYNGEE. The CDR3 has 15 residues. The CDR3 DNA is TGTGCCAGCAGCGTAGGCGTCTTGGGGGTCTACGAGCAGTACTTC. Amino acids: CASSVGVLGVYEQYF.

V usage is TRBV7-8 and J usage is TRBJ1-4; tentatively, D is TRBD1 (6 bases). CDR3 length: 15 amino acids. The germline gives CDR1 SGHVS, CDR2 FQNEAQ. Trimming stripped 5 bases from V and 5 bases from J, with 15 bases between. The chain's CDR3 is CASSPRGGLNEKLFF. For the CDR3, the DNA is TGTGCCAGCAGCCCAAGGGGGGGTCTCAATGAAAAACTGTTTTTT.

This chain connects TRBV2 to TRBJ2-7, with 7 bases matching TRBD1. The junction had 5 bases not matched to a gene; V was cut back by 7 bases and J by 5 bases. CDR3 size: 12 residues. The germline gives CDR1 SNHLY, CDR2 FYNNEI. Here the CDR3 DNA reads TGTGCCAGCAACGACAGGGTAGACGAGCAGTACTTC. Amino acid sequence: CASNDRVDEQYF.

CDR3 DNA sequence: TGTGCCAGCAGCTTGGTGATCATGGGGAATGAAAAACTGTTTTTT. It codes for CASSLVIMGNEKLFF. The chain links TRBV5-5 to TRBJ1-4; D not resolved. From germline, CDR1 is SGHKS and CDR2 YYEKEE (reference sequence). Between the trimmed V and J ends, which lost 0 bases and 5 bases, there was a span of 11 bases. The CDR3 totals 15 residues.

The chain couples TRBV7-8 to TRBJ2-5, with D hard to call. Trimming removed 4 bases from V and 5 bases from J, with 11 bases in between. CDR1 and CDR2 (germline): SGHVS, FQNEAQ. The CDR3 contains 13 residues. CDR3 nucleotides: TGTGCCAGCAGCTCAATACCCCGGGAGACCCAGTACTTC. It encodes CASSSIPRETQYF.

This chain uses TRBV2 with TRBJ2-5; D ambiguous. Trimming took off 0 bases at V and 5 bases at J, with 13 bases between the two ends. Looked up from germline, CDR1 is SNHLY and CDR2 is FYNNEI. The CDR3 extends over 15 amino acids. The CDR3 nucleotides are TGTGCCAGCAGTGAAGCGCAGGCTAGTGGGGAGACCCAGTACTTC. Residues: CASSEAQASGETQYF.

This chain joins TRBV5-1 and TRBJ2-5; the match to TRBD2 covers 10 bases. The CDR3 runs 15 residues. Germline-derived CDR1 and CDR2 are SGHRS and YFSETQ. The V and J ends lost 4 bases and 4 bases, in that order; junction bases with no gene match: 7. CDR3 coding DNA: TGCGCCAGCAGCCCCTCGGGGACTAGCGCAGAGACCCAGTACTTC. It specifies CASSPSGTSAETQYF.

The gene calls are TRBV4-2 and TRBJ2-3; 9 bases map to TRBD2. Germline V CDR1 and CDR2: LGHNA, YNFKEQ. V gave up 8 bases and J gave up 5 bases; unmatched junction bases: 8. The CDR3 runs to 14 residues. This CDR3 is CASSKAGGQDTQYF. Here the CDR3 DNA reads TGTGCCAGCTCAAAAGCGGGGGGCCAAGATACGCAGTATTTT.

This chain connects TRBV9 to TRBJ2-2; TRBD2 matches 12 bases. The CDR3 contains 16 residues. Germline V CDR1 and CDR2: SGDLS, YYNGEE. V trimming: 3 bases; J trimming: 4 bases; junction bases outside the gene matches: 4. In DNA form, the CDR3 reads TGTGCCAGCAGCGCGCCGGGACTAGCGGGCACCGGGGAGCTGTTTTTT. Its translation: CASSAPGLAGTGELFF. Using reference TRBV9 and TRBJ2-2 for the parts outside the CDR3, the full variable domain is DSGVTQTPKHLITATGQRVTLRCSPRSGDLSVYWYQQSLDQGLQFLIQYYNGEERAKGNILERFSAQQFPDLHSELNLSSLELGDSALYFCASSAPGLAGTGELFFGEGSRLTVL.

This clone was seen a single time. The rearrangement uses TRBV6-5 and TRBJ1-5, with a weak D call TRBD1 (5 bases). Germline assignment: CDR1 MNHEY and CDR2 SVGAGI. V was trimmed by 5 bases and J by 4 bases, leaving 15 bases between them. The CDR3 is made up of 15 amino acids. CDR3 in DNA: TGTGCCAGCAGTACTTCAGGGACGGGGAATCAGCCCCAGCATTTT. Its protein is CASSTSGTGNQPQHF.

This clone has a handful of counts. This rearrangement joins TRBV5-1 to TRBJ2-1; the match to TRBD2 covers 8 bases. This CDR3 comprises 16 residues. V shed 0 bases, J shed 0 bases, and the junction held 2 bases outside the gene matches. CDR1 is SGHRS and CDR2 is YFSETQ in the germline V gene. CDR3 amino acids: CASSLGRGASYNEQFF. CDR3 DNA sequence: TGCGCCAGCAGCTTGGGGCGGGGGGCCTCCTACAATGAGCAGTTCTTC.

The chain joins TRBV11-2 to TRBJ2-7; 8 positions agree with TRBD1. Trimming took 0 bases from V and 3 from J; bases not matched to a gene: 4. Germline V gives CDR1 SGHAT, CDR2 FQNNGV. The CDR3 totals 15 residues. CDR3 region: CASSLEGTGIYEQYF. CDR3 DNA sequence: TGTGCCAGCAGCTTAGAGGGGACAGGAATCTACGAGCAGTACTTC.

This clone was picked up one time. This rearrangement joins TRBV7-8 to TRBJ1-5, with unresolved D. The length of the CDR3 is 13 residues. Trimming took 0 bases from V and 9 from J, leaving 9 bases between them. CDR1 and CDR2 from the germline V gene are SGHVS and FQNEAQ. Here the CDR3 DNA reads TGTGCCAGCAGCTTAGCGCATGGAGGGCCCCAGCATTTT. Protein: CASSLAHGGPQHF.

The gene calls are TRBV5-1 and TRBJ1-2; D is undetermined. With 3 bases removed from V and 8 bases from J, the gap between germline ends came to 14 bases. Germline-derived CDR1 and CDR2 are SGHRS and YFSETQ. The length of the CDR3 is 13 residues. The DNA of the CDR3 is TGCGCCAGCAGCTCCACCGGAGAGGGCGGCTACACCTTC. Translated, it gives CASSSTGEGGYTF.

This clone has more than one count but fewer than ten. The CDR3, as DNA: TGTGCCAGTAGTAGGGGACAGGCCCAAGGCTACACCTTC. Residues: CASSRGQAQGYTF. The chain has TRBV19 and TRBJ1-2; 8 positions agree with TRBD1. From germline, CDR1 is LNHDA and CDR2 SQIVND (reference sequence). The CDR3 is 13 amino acids. V shed 4 bases and J 8 bases; nucleotides not matched to a gene: 6.

The chain combines TRBV10-3 with TRBJ2-5; TRBD1 matches at 7 bases. V shed 4 bases, J shed 2 bases, and the junction held 1 base outside the gene matches. CDR3 length: 13 amino acids. CDR1 and CDR2 (germline): ENHRY, SYGVKD. CDR3 DNA: TGTGCCATCAGTGGGGACAGACAAGAGACCCAGTACTTC. Translating gives CAISGDRQETQYF.

The sample holds one count of this clone. The chain employs TRBV6-6 and TRBJ1-4; 8 bases fit TRBD1. The junction had 8 bases not matched to a gene; V was cut back by 7 bases and J by 7 bases. Germline CDR1 reads MNHNY; CDR2 reads SVGAGI (reference sequence). The CDR3 sequence is 14 residues long. CDR3 amino acids: CASTYSGTGEKLFF. DNA of the CDR3: TGTGCCAGCACCTACTCCGGGACAGGTGAAAAACTGTTTTTT.

The V call is TRBV5-1, the J call TRBJ1-4; weak D call: TRBD1 (6 bases). The germline V and J ends were trimmed by 4 bases and 5 bases, with 12 bases remaining between them. The CDR3 extends over 14 amino acids. Germline values: CDR1 SGHRS, CDR2 YFSETQ. CDR3 amino acids: CASSEQGQNEKLFF. CDR3 nucleotides: TGCGCCAGCAGCGAACAGGGCCAGAATGAAAAACTGTTTTTT.

The chain couples TRBV25-1 to TRBJ1-5; weak D call: TRBD1 (6 bases). CDR1 is MGHDK, CDR2 SYGVNS, per germline. V was clipped by 3 bases and J by 3 bases, with 9 bases between them. The CDR3 is 14 residues long. Here the CDR3 DNA reads TGTGCCAGCAGTGAGTCAGGGGTCAATCAGCCCCAGCATTTT. This codes for CASSESGVNQPQHF.

This chain joins TRBV6-1 and TRBJ1-1; TRBD1 aligns across 7 bases. Unmatched junction bases numbered 4, after V lost 8 bases and J lost 1 base. The germline V gene has CDR1 MNHNS and CDR2 SASEGT. CDR3 length equals 13 residues. CDR3 sequence (DNA): TGTGCCAGCGGAGACAGGGCGAACACTGAAGCTTTCTTT. It translates to CASGDRANTEAFF.

The chain has TRBV4-3 and TRBJ2-2; 9 nucleotides line up with TRBD1. V trimming: 1 base; J trimming: 5 bases; junction bases outside the gene matches: 2. In germline, CDR1 is LGHNA, CDR2 YSLEER. The CDR3 sequence is 15 residues long. For the CDR3, the DNA is TGCGCCAGCAGCCAAGCACAGGGGGCAACCGGGGAGCTGTTTTTT. This translates into CASSQAQGATGELFF.

This chain uses TRBV9 with TRBJ2-3, with D possibly TRBD1 on 5 matching bases. The CDR3 runs 12 residues. Between the trimmed V and J ends, which lost 0 bases and 6 bases, there was a span of 5 bases. CDR1 and CDR2 from the germline V gene are SGDLS and YYNGEE. The CDR3 DNA reads as TGTGCCAGCAGCGTAGAGGGGGATACGCAGTATTTT. This sequence encodes CASSVEGDTQYF.